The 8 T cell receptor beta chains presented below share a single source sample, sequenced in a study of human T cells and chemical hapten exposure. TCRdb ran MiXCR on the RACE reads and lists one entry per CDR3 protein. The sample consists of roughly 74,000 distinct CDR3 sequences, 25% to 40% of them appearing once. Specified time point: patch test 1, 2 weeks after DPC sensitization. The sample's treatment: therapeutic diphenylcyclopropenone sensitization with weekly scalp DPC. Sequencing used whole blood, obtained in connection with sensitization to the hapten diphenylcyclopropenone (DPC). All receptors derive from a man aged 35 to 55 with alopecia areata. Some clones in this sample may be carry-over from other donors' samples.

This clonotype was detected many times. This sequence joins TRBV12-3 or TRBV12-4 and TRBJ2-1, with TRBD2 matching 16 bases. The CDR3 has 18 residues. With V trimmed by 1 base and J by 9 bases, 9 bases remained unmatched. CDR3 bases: TGTGCCAGCAGTTTAGTGGGACTAGCGGGAGGGCCCGGGGTTGAGCAGTTCTTC. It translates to CASSLVGLAGGPGVEQFF.

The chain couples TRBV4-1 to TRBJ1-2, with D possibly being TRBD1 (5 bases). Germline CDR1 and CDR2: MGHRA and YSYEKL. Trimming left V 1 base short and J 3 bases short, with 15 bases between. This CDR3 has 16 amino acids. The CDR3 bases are TGCGCCAGCAGCCAAGTTCTGGCAGGGACGCACTATGGCTACACCTTC. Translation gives CASSQVLAGTHYGYTF.

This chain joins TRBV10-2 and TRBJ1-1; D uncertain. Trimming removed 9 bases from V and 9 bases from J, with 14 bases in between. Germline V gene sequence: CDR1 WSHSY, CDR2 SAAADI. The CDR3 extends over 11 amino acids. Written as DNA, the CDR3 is TGCGCCAGTAGCGCTGGGATTAAAGCTTTCTTT. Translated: CASSAGIKAFF.

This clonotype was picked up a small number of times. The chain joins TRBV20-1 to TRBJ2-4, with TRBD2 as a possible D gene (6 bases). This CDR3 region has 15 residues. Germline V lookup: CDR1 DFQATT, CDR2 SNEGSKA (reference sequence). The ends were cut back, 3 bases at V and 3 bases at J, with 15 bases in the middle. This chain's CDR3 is CSASRSGSFKNIQYF. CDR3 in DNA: TGCAGTGCTAGTCGTAGCGGATCGTTCAAAAACATTCAGTACTTC.

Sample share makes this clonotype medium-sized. For the CDR3, the DNA is TGTGCCATCAGTGAGTCGATAGGACAGGCGATTCACGAGCAGTACTTC. As protein: CAISESIGQAIHEQYF. The chain has TRBV10-3 and TRBJ2-7, with TRBD1 matching 7 bases. CDR3 length equals 16 residues. Germline V gene sequence: CDR1 ENHRY, CDR2 SYGVKD. J was trimmed by 5 bases and V by 0 bases; bases with no gene match: 10.

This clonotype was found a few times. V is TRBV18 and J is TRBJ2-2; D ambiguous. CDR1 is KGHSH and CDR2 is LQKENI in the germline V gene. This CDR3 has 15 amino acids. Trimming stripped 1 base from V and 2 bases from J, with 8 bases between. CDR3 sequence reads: CASSPQSRNTGELFF. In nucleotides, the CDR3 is TGTGCCAGCTCACCACAGAGCAGAAACACCGGGGAGCTGTTTTTT.

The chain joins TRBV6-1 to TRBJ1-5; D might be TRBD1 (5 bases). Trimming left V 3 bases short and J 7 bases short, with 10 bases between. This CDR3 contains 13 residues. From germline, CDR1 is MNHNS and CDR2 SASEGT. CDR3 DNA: TGTGCCAGCAGTGAGGGGCAGGGCCAGCCCCAGCATTTT. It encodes CASSEGQGQPQHF.

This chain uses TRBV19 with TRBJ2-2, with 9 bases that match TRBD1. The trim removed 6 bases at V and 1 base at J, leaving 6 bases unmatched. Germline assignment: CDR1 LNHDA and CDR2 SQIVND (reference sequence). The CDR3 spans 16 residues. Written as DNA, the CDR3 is TGTGCCAGTAGAATGGGGACAGGGCGGAACACCGGGGAGCTGTTTTTT. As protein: CASRMGTGRNTGELFF.